The T cell receptor (beta chain) described here comes from a study of blood T cell repertoires in COVID-19. The assay was immunoSEQ multiplex PCR, and TCRdb's table has in-frame clones only and misses some. The sample includes roughly 150,000 clones, around three quarters of them seen just once. The germline V gene has CDR1 MNHEY and CDR2 SMNVEV (reference sequence). The CDR3 is made up of 16 amino acids. The V end was cut by 7 bases, the J end by 0 bases, with 18 bases between. In its sample, this clone was seen a few times. The sample consisted of peripheral blood. This TCR came from a man aged 55 to 69 with acute or convalescent COVID-19. The rearrangement links TRBV27 to TRBJ1-1, with TRBD1 as a possible D gene (6 bases). This CDR3 is CASKSTSGQMNTEAFF. CDR3 bases: TGTGCCAGCAAATCGACATCCGGACAGATGAACACTGAAGCTTTCTTT.